This T cell receptor (beta chain) was recovered during a study of graft-versus-host responses after intestinal transplantation. Study in general: Each transplant was multivisceral, liver-intestinal, or isolated intestinal.

Profiling relied on immunoSEQ multiplex PCR, and the TCRdb table lists in-frame clones only, not all of them. The sample contains some 120,000 clones, 90% of which appear only once. Study findings and constraints: Individuals carrying graft-donor T cell macrochimerism showed high graft-versus-host to host-versus-graft clonal ratios in allografts. Among circulating GvH clones, peak levels were associated with early post-transplant declines in HvG clones. Recipient bone marrow held GvH clones, some seen earlier in ileum or blood.

Details on this clone: Its specificity is not known.

The starting material was unstimulated CD4+ T cells sorted from spleen or lymph node cells, obtained before intestinal transplant. The TCR originated in a human donor who received an intestinal transplant.

The CDR3 region has the DNA TGTGCTAGTGGTTTGGGCCGTCCCTCTCGGCGGGGGAACACCGGGGAGCTGTTTTTT. Protein: CASGLGRPSRRGNTGELFF. V usage is TRBV12-5 and J usage is TRBJ2-2; possible D gene TRBD2, 6 bases. CDR3 length equals 19 residues. Trimming took 1 base from V and 1 from J, leaving 19 bases between them. The germline V gene encodes CDR1 LGHNT and CDR2 FRNRAP.